Presented here are 20 T cell receptor beta chains from one specimen sequenced in a study of blood T cell repertoires in COVID-19. Profiled with immunoSEQ multiplex PCR; TCRdb holds only in-frame clones, not every one. The repertoire includes 180,000 or so clones, approximately 85% of them detected once, and 6.5% to 10% sits in the top ten. Sequences were obtained from peripheral blood. Receptors were obtained from an older woman with acute or convalescent COVID-19.

The J gene is TRBJ2-1, the V gene TRBV4-2, with 11 bases fitting TRBD2. The ends lost 5 bases at V and 0 bases at J; junction bases unmatched: 3. CDR3 length: 16 residues. Germline values: CDR1 LGHNA, CDR2 YNFKEQ. CDR3: CASSYTSGSSYNEQFF. DNA of the CDR3: TGTGCCAGCAGCTATACTAGCGGGAGCTCCTACAATGAGCAGTTCTTC.

This clone was counted a single time. V usage is TRBV14 and J usage is TRBJ1-6; 7 positions match TRBD1. From germline, CDR1 is SGHDN and CDR2 FVKESK. The CDR3 has 14 amino acids. Trimming removed 1 base from V and 9 bases from J; junction bases left unmatched: 3. In nucleotides, the CDR3 is TGTGCCAGCAGCCAAGGGACAGGTTTTTCACCCCTCCACTTT. Its translation is CASSQGTGFSPLHF.

This clone was seen only a few times. The chain couples TRBV10-1 to TRBJ1-1; 7 bases line up with TRBD1. Unmatched junction bases numbered 5, after V lost 0 bases and J lost 4 bases. The CDR3 totals 15 residues. From germline, CDR1 is WNHNN and CDR2 SYGVQD (reference sequence). The CDR3 spells CASSESRQGSTEAFF. CDR3 bases: TGCGCCAGCAGTGAGTCTCGACAGGGTAGCACTGAAGCTTTCTTT.

The chain is built from TRBV27 and TRBJ1-4; 8 nucleotides line up with TRBD1. The CDR3 has 18 amino acids. V trimming: 5 bases; J trimming: 0 bases; junction bases outside the gene matches: 11. Germline V lookup: CDR1 MNHEY, CDR2 SMNVEV (reference sequence). The DNA for the CDR3 is TGTGCCAGCAGTCTACGGCGGACAGGGAGGGCAACTAATGAAAAACTGTTTTTT. Residues: CASSLRRTGRATNEKLFF.

This clone was counted once. This chain connects TRBV5-1 to TRBJ2-3; TRBD1 aligns across 10 bases. Germline V CDR1 and CDR2: SGHRS, YFSETQ. The V gene end was trimmed by 4 bases and the J gene end by 4 bases; junction bases not matched to a gene: 6. The CDR3 is made up of 15 amino acids. The CDR3 loop is CASSQNGQGADTQYF. In DNA form, the CDR3 reads TGCGCCAGCAGCCAAAACGGACAGGGGGCAGATACGCAGTATTTT.

The V and J genes are TRBV5-1 and TRBJ1-4; D is possibly TRBD1 (6 bases). This CDR3 has 17 residues. The V and J ends lost 0 bases and 2 bases respectively, with 14 bases between them. Germline V gene lookup returns CDR1 SGHRS and CDR2 YFSETQ. CDR3 in DNA: TGCGCCAGCAGCTTGGGTTCGGGGGGCGTGACTAATGAAAAACTGTTTTTT. Protein: CASSLGSGGVTNEKLFF.

The CDR3 DNA follows: TGCGCCAGCAGCTCCGGACTTGTCCCAGGGTCGGGGGATGAAAAACTGTTTTTT. Amino acid sequence: CASSSGLVPGSGDEKLFF. The V call is TRBV5-1, the J call TRBJ1-4, with a possible D match to TRBD1 (5 bases). V lost 3 bases and J 6 bases, leaving 24 bases between the germline ends. The CDR3 has 18 residues. Germline V gene sequence: CDR1 SGHRS, CDR2 YFSETQ.

The genes are TRBV15 and TRBJ1-5; D ambiguous. Germline V gives CDR1 LNHNV, CDR2 YYDKDF (reference sequence). The V end lost 0 bases, the J end lost 4 bases, and 10 bases lay between the germline ends. This CDR3 spans 15 amino acids. CDR3 in DNA: TGTGCCACCAGCAGAGACCCCCTAGCAAATCAGCCCCAGCATTTT. Protein: CATSRDPLANQPQHF. The complete variable domain, with remaining parts taken from reference TRBV15 and TRBJ1-5, reads DAMVIQNPRYQVTQFGKPVTLSCSQTLNHNVMYWYQQKSSQAPKLLFHYYDKDFNNEADTPDNFQSRRPNTSFCFLDIRSPGLGDTAMYLCATSRDPLANQPQHFGDGTRLSIL.

The V call is TRBV5-1, the J call TRBJ1-1; TRBD1 matches at 7 bases. Germline CDR1 is SGHRS and CDR2 is YFSETQ. V shed 0 bases, J shed 3 bases, and the junction held 14 bases outside the gene matches. The CDR3 covers 18 residues. In nucleotides, the CDR3 is TGCGCCAGCAGCTTGGGGATGGGACAGATAGTGAAAGACACTGAAGCTTTCTTT. It encodes CASSLGMGQIVKDTEAFF.

The V call is TRBV6-5, the J call TRBJ2-2; TRBD2 matches at 9 bases. From germline, CDR1 is MNHEY and CDR2 SVGAGI. Germline trimming cut 9 bases from V and 5 bases from J; bases unmatched to any gene: 7. The CDR3 has 14 amino acids. The CDR3 loop reads CASNVAGVTGELFF. In DNA form, the CDR3 reads TGTGCCAGTAATGTAGCGGGAGTAACCGGGGAGCTGTTTTTT.

Notes on this clone: Being one base from a much bigger clone, this may be a read error. In nucleotides, the CDR3 is TGTACCAGCAAGAACTCTGTGAACACTGAAGCTTTCTTT. Its translation is CTSKNSVNTEAFF. The chain combines TRBV6-5 with TRBJ1-1; D not resolved. Germline-derived CDR1 and CDR2 are MNHEY and SVGAGI. The CDR3 is made up of 13 amino acids.

This clone has a handful of counts. The V gene is TRBV3-1 (or the pseudogene TRBV3-2), the J gene TRBJ1-1; possible D gene TRBD1, 6 bases. The CDR3 is 14 residues long. Trimming shortened V by 0 bases and J by 1 base, and 6 bases separated the two germline ends. Per the germline V gene, CDR1 is LGHDT and CDR2 is YNNKEL (reference sequence). CDR3 region: CASSQEQGNTEAFF. The CDR3 DNA reads as TGTGCCAGCAGCCAAGAACAGGGGAACACTGAAGCTTTCTTT.

CDR3 nucleotide sequence: TGTGCTAGTGCCCTGGGACTAGTCGGCAATGAGCAGTTCTTC. It encodes CASALGLVGNEQFF. The V gene is TRBV12-5, the J gene TRBJ2-1; TRBD2 aligns across 8 bases. With 7 bases clipped from V and 6 bases from J, the junction kept 8 bases outside the gene matches. Looked up from germline, CDR1 is LGHNT and CDR2 is FRNRAP. The CDR3 consists of 14 residues.

The J gene is TRBJ1-4, the V gene TRBV28; D remains unclear. CDR1 is MDHEN, CDR2 SYDVKM, per germline. This CDR3 has 12 residues. The V gene lost 3 bases and the J gene lost 8 bases, with 7 bases spanning the gap. The chain's CDR3 is CASSFSREKLFF. Here the CDR3 DNA reads TGTGCCAGCAGTTTTTCTCGGGAAAAACTGTTTTTT.

The J gene is TRBJ1-6, the V gene TRBV7-3; D might be TRBD1 (6 bases). With 0 bases removed from V and 9 bases from J, the gap between germline ends came to 9 bases. The V gene's germline CDR1 is SGHTA and CDR2 FQGTGA. The CDR3 totals 14 residues. The CDR3 DNA sequence: TGTGCCAGCAGCTTAACAGGGGGTACTTCACCCCTCCACTTT. Amino acids: CASSLTGGTSPLHF.

This chain links TRBV5-4 with TRBJ2-3, with 13 bases lining up with TRBD2. V lost 1 base, J lost 5 bases, and 4 bases stayed unmatched. The CDR3 has 16 amino acids. CDR1 and CDR2 from the germline V gene are SGHNT and YYREEE (reference sequence). In DNA form, the CDR3 reads TGTGCCAGCAGCTTGAGACGACTAGCGGGAGGAGATACGCAGTATTTT. It translates to CASSLRRLAGGDTQYF.

Details on this clone: The same CDR3 also results from other DNA sequences found in this sample. The V and J genes are TRBV12-3 or TRBV12-4 and TRBJ2-1; D not certain. Deletions cut 5 bases from V and 7 bases from J, with 6 bases between. This CDR3 is built from 11 residues. The CDR3 sequence is CASSLLNEQFF. CDR3 nucleotides: TGTGCCAGCAGTCTTCTAAATGAGCAGTTCTTC.

The table lists this clone with a count of one. The rearrangement uses TRBV5-1 and TRBJ2-2; TRBD2 matches at 8 bases. V dropped 4 bases and J dropped 5; count of bases not matched to a gene: 1. The germline gives CDR1 SGHRS, CDR2 YFSETQ. The CDR3 length is 13 residues. CDR3 protein: CASSTSGTGELFF. CDR3 bases: TGCGCCAGCAGCACTAGCGGTACCGGGGAGCTGTTTTTT. Based on the CDR3 plus reference TRBV5-1 and TRBJ2-2, the full variable domain is KAGVTQTPRYLIKTRGQQVTLSCSPISGHRSVSWYQQTPGQGLQFLFEYFSETQRNKGNFPGRFSGRQFSNSRSEMNVSTLELGDSALYLCASSTSGTGELFFGEGSRLTVL.

This sequence joins TRBV7-3 and TRBJ1-2; 7 nucleotides align to TRBD1. The CDR3 consists of 14 residues. Per the germline V gene, CDR1 is SGHTA and CDR2 is FQGTGA. The ends lost 7 bases at V and 4 bases at J; junction bases unmatched: 9. The CDR3 reads CASIPRDSFYGYTF. As DNA, the CDR3 is TGTGCCAGCATCCCGCGGGACAGCTTCTATGGCTACACCTTC.

The V gene is TRBV5-4, the J gene TRBJ1-2; maybe TRBD1 (6 bases). Trimming left V 4 bases short and J 3 bases short, with 13 bases between. Per the germline V gene, CDR1 is SGHNT and CDR2 is YYREEE (reference sequence). This CDR3 spans 14 amino acids. CDR3 DNA sequence: TGTGCCAGCAGCGTACAGGGCGCCGACTATGGCTACACCTTC. Protein product: CASSVQGADYGYTF.